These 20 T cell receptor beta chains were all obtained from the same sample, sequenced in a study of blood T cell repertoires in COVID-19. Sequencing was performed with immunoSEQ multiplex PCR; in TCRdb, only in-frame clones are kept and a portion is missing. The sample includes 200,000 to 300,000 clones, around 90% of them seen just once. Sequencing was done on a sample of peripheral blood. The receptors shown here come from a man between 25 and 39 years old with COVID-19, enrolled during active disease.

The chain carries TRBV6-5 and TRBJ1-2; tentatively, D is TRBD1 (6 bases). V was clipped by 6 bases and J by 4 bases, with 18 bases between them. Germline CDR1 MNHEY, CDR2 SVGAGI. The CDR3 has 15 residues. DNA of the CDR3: TGTGCCAGCAGGGCCGGTCAGGGGCCCCCCTATGGCTACACCTTC. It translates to CASRAGQGPPYGYTF.

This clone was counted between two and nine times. This chain's CDR3 is CASSVTGMSNQPQHF. The CDR3 bases are TGTGCCAGCAGCGTCACAGGGATGAGCAATCAGCCCCAGCATTTT. This chain links TRBV9 with TRBJ1-5; tentatively, D is TRBD1 (6 bases). CDR3 size: 15 residues. Looked up from germline, CDR1 is SGDLS and CDR2 is YYNGEE. V lost 2 bases, J lost 1 base, and 10 bases lay in between. Based on the CDR3 plus reference TRBV9 and TRBJ1-5, the full variable domain is DSGVTQTPKHLITATGQRVTLRCSPRSGDLSVYWYQQSLDQGLQFLIQYYNGEERAKGNILERFSAQQFPDLHSELNLSSLELGDSALYFCASSVTGMSNQPQHFGDGTRLSIL.

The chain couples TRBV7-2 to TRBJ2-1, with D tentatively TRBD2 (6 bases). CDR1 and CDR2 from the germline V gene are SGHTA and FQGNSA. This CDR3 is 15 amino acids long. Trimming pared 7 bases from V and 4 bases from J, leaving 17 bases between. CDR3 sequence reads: CASTPRQGGYNEQFF. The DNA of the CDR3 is TGTGCCAGCACCCCTAGGCAGGGAGGATACAATGAGCAGTTCTTC.

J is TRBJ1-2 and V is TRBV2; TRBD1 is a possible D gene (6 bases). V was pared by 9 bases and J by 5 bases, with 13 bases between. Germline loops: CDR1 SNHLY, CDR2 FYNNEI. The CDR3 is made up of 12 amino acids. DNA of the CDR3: TGTGCCAGTGGACAGTCCTTTTATGGCTACACCTTC. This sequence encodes CASGQSFYGYTF.

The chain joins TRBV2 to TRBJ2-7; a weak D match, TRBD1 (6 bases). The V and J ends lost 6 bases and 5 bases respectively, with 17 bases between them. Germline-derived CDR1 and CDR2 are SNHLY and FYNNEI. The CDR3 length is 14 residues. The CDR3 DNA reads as TGTGCCAGCAGAAGACCACACAGGGTCCACGAGCAGTACTTC. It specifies CASRRPHRVHEQYF.

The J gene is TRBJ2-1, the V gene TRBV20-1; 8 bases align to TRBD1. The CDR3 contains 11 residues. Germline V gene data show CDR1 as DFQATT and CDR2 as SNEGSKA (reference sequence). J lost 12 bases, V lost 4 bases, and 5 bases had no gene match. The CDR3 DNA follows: TGCAGTGCTACGACAGGGGATGGGCAGTTCTTC. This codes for CSATTGDGQFF.

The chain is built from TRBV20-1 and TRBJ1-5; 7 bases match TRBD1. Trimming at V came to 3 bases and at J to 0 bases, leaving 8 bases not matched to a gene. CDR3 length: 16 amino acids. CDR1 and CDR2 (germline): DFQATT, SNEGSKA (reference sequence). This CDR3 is CSASDQGVVSNQPQHF. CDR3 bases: TGCAGTGCTAGTGACCAGGGGGTCGTTAGCAATCAGCCCCAGCATTTT.

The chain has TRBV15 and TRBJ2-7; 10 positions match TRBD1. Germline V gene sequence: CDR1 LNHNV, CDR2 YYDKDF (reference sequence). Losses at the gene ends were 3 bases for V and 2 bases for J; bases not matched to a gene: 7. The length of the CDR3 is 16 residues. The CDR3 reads CATSRERTGGPYEQYF. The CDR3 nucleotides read TGTGCCACCAGCAGGGAGCGGACAGGGGGACCCTACGAGCAGTACTTC. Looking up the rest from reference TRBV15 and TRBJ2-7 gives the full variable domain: DAMVIQNPRYQVTQFGKPVTLSCSQTLNHNVMYWYQQKSSQAPKLLFHYYDKDFNNEADTPDNFQSRRPNTSFCFLDIRSPGLGDTAMYLCATSRERTGGPYEQYFGPGTRLTVT.

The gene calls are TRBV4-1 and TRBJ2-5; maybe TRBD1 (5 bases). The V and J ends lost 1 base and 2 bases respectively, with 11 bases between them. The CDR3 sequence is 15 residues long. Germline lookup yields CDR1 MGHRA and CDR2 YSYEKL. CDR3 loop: CASSQVAQGQETQYF. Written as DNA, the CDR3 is TGCGCCAGCAGCCAAGTCGCTCAGGGACAAGAGACCCAGTACTTC.

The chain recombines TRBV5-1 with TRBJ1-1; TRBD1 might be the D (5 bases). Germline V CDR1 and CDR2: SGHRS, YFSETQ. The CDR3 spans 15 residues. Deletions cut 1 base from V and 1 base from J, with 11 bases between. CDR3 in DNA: TGCGCCAGCAGCTTGACCCAAGGGGAGAACACTGAAGCTTTCTTT. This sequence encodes CASSLTQGENTEAFF.

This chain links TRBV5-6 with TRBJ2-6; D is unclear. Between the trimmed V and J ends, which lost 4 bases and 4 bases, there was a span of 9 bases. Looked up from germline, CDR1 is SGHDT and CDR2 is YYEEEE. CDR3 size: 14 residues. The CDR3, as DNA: TGTGCCAGCAGCACTATTAGGGGGGCCAACGTCCTGACTTTC. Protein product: CASSTIRGANVLTF.

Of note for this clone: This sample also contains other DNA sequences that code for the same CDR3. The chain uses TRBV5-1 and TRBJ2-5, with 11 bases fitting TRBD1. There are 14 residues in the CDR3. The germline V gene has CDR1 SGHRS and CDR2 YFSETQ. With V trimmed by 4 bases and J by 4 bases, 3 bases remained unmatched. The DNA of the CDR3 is TGCGCCAGCAGCCCGGGACAGGGGGGAGAGACCCAGTACTTC. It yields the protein CASSPGQGGETQYF.

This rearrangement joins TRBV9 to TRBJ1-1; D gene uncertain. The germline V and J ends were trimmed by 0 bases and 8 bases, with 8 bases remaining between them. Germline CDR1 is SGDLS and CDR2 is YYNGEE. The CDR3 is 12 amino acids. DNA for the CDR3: TGTGCCAGCAGCGTAGAGTACGGGGAAGCTTTCTTT. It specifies CASSVEYGEAFF.

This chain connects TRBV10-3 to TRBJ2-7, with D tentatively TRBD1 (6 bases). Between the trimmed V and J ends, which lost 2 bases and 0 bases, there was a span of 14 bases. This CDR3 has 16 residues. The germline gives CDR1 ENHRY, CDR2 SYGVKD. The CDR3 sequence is CAISEPRGGSSYEQYF. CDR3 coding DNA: TGTGCCATCAGTGAGCCCCGAGGGGGAAGCTCCTACGAGCAGTACTTC.

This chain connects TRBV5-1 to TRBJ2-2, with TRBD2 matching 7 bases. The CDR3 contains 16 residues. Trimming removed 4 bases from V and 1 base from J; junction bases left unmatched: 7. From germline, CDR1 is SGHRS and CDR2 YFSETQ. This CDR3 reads CASSRKLALNTGELFF. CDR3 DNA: TGCGCCAGCAGCCGCAAACTAGCGCTGAACACCGGGGAGCTGTTTTTT. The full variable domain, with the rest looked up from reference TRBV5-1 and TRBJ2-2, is KAGVTQTPRYLIKTRGQQVTLSCSPISGHRSVSWYQQTPGQGLQFLFEYFSETQRNKGNFPGRFSGRQFSNSRSEMNVSTLELGDSALYLCASSRKLALNTGELFFGEGSRLTVL.

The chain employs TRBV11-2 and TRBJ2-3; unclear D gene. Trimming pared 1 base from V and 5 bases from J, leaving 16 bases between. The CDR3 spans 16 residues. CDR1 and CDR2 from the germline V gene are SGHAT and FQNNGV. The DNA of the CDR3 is TGTGCCAGCAGCTTAGGTCCTAGTCCCGGTCAAGATACGCAGTATTTT. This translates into CASSLGPSPGQDTQYF.

CDR3 sequence: CASSVGQGANTQYF. CDR3 DNA sequence: TGTGCCAGCAGCGTCGGACAGGGAGCAAATACGCAGTATTTT. The rearrangement links TRBV9 to TRBJ2-3, with 8 positions matching TRBD1. With 2 bases clipped from V and 7 bases from J, the junction kept 6 bases outside the gene matches. Germline CDR1 reads SGDLS; CDR2 reads YYNGEE. There are 14 residues in the CDR3.

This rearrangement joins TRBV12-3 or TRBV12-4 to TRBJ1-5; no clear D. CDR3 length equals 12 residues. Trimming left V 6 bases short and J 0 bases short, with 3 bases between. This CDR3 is CASRYSNQPQHF. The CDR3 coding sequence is TGTGCCAGCAGGTATAGCAATCAGCCCCAGCATTTT.

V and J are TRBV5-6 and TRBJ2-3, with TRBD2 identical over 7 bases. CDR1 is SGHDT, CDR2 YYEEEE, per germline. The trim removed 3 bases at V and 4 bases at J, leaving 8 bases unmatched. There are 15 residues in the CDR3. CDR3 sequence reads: CASSSNWGGADTQYF. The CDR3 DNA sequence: TGTGCCAGCAGCTCCAACTGGGGAGGGGCAGATACGCAGTATTTT. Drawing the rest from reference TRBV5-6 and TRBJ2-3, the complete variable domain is DAGVTQSPTHLIKTRGQQVTLRCSPKSGHDTVSWYQQALGQGPQFIFQYYEEEERQRGNFPDRFSGHQFPNYSSELNVNALLLGDSALYLCASSSNWGGADTQYFGPGTRLTVL.

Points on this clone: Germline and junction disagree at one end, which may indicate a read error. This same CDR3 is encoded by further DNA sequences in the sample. This chain's CDR3 is CASSLTGNQPQHF. The CDR3 DNA reads TGTGCCAGCAGTTTGACCGGGAATCAACCCCAGCATTTT. The chain combines TRBV12-3 or TRBV12-4 with TRBJ1-5, with D uncertain. The CDR3 is 13 residues long.